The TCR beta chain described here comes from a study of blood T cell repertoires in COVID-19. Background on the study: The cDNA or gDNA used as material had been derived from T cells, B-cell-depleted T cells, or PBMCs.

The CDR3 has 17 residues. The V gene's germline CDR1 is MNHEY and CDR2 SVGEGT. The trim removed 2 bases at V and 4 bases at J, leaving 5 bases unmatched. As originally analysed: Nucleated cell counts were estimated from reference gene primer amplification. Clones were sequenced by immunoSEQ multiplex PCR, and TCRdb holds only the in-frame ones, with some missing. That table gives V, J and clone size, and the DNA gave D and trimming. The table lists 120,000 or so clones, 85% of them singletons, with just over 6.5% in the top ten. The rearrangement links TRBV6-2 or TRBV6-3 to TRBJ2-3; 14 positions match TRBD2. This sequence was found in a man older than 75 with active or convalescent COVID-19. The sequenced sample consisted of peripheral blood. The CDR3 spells CASSYLSTSGRADTQYF. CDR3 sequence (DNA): TGTGCCAGCAGTTACCTATCGACTAGCGGGAGGGCAGATACGCAGTATTTT.